This TCR beta chain came from a study of cytomegalovirus exposure and HLA in healthy donors. This donor's CMV serostatus went unrecorded. Worth noting for this clone: Its antigen remains unidentified.

General study points: Likely technical artifact: a cluster of highly shared sequence variants.

Primers included in the PCR were 60 Vbeta and 13 Jbeta primers. Sequencing used immunoSEQ multiplex PCR; TCRdb keeps in-frame clones, though not all of them. The sample has under 250,000 clones; more than 70% are singletons. The specimen was PBMCs. The TCR sequence derives from a human donor in good health.

The CDR3 coding sequence is TGTGCCAGCACCATCGGCGGGGCAACTAATGAAAAACTGTTTTTT. Amino acid sequence: CASTIGGATNEKLFF. The chain uses TRBV28 and TRBJ1-4; D uncertain. CDR3 size: 15 residues. CDR1 is MDHEN and CDR2 is SYDVKM in the germline V gene. V lost 7 bases, J lost 0 bases, and 12 bases lay in between.